The rows below give T cell receptor beta chains drawn from one sample of a study of cytomegalovirus exposure and HLA in healthy donors. The repertoire was sequenced with immunoSEQ multiplex PCR; TCRdb's copy has only in-frame clones and lacks some. Seen here are 90,000 to 150,000 clones, around three quarters observed once, and the top ten hold approximately 1.9%. Source material: PBMCs. The receptors were sampled from a human donor in good health. The CDR3 runs from the conserved cysteine through the conserved F or W. A D gene is named only where the DNA matches it firmly. Some rows have no size entry. The others give once, few or many, or a class for an expanded clone.

j_call d_call clone_size v_call cdr3_nt cdr3_aa
TRBJ2-1 NA once TRBV2 TGTGCCAGCAGTGAGGAGGGGACCTACAATGAGCAGTTCTTC CASSEEGTYNEQFF
TRBJ2-1 TRBD2 NA TRBV19 TGTGCCAGTAGTAAGATAGCGGGAGGGCCCTACAATGAGCAGTTCTTC CASSKIAGGPYNEQFF
TRBJ1-2 NA NA TRBV14 TGTGCCAGCAGCCAAAAAAGAGGGGGTAACTATGGCTACACCTTC CASSQKRGGNYGYTF
TRBJ2-5 NA NA TRBV11-2 TGTGCCAGCAGCTTAACGGGGGAAGAGACCCAGTACTTC CASSLTGEETQYF
TRBJ2-7 NA NA TRBV7-2 TGTGCCAGCAGCCCTGTGAGGAGATACGAGCAGTACTTC CASSPVRRYEQYF
TRBJ1-2 NA NA TRBV5-6 TGTGCCAGCAGTGAGGATGGACAGCGCCACTTC CASSEDGQRHF
TRBJ1-4 TRBD1 few TRBV7-8 TGTGCCAGCAGCTCGGGGACAGGCGTTAATGAAAAACTGTTTTTT CASSSGTGVNEKLFF
TRBJ2-5 TRBD2 NA TRBV5-1 TGCGCCAGCAGCTTGGCAGCGGGGGGCATAGAGACCCAGTACTTC CASSLAAGGIETQYF
TRBJ2-7 NA once TRBV5-1 TGCGCCAGCAGCGTCGACACCTACGAGCAGTACTTC CASSVDTYEQYF
TRBJ1-5 NA NA TRBV6-5 TGTGCCAGCAGTTACTCCAGGGATAGCAATCAGCCCCAGCATTTT CASSYSRDSNQPQHF
TRBJ1-1 NA NA TRBV6-1 TGTGCCAGCAGTGACTACGACAGGACAAATGAAGCTTTCTTT CASSDYDRTNEAFF
TRBJ2-7 NA NA TRBV7-9 TGTGCCAGCAGCGCACCTTTACGGTCCTACGAGCAGTACTTC CASSAPLRSYEQYF
TRBJ1-1 NA few TRBV2 TGTGCCAGCAGGGAAACCGGGACACTTGGGACTGAAGCTTTCTTT CASRETGTLGTEAFF
TRBJ1-2 NA NA TRBV5-4 TGTGCCAGCAGCTTGGGGCAGGGTTCACCCATCGGCGGCTACACCTTC CASSLGQGSPIGGYTF
TRBJ2-1 TRBD2 few TRBV7-6 TGTGCCAGCAGCCCACTTAGCGGGGGGGCCAGAGGCGCTGAGCAGTTCTTC CASSPLSGGARGAEQFF
TRBJ1-6 TRBD1 NA TRBV7-8 TGTGCCAGCAGCCGGGACAGGAACTATTCACCCCTCCACTTT CASSRDRNYSPLHF
TRBJ1-1 TRBD1 medium-sized TRBV19 TGTGCCAGTATATCAACAGGGGGACAGATTAACACTGAAGCTTTCTTT CASISTGGQINTEAFF
TRBJ2-7 TRBD1 NA TRBV19 TGTGCCAGTAGTAGACAGGGGATCAACGAGCAGTACTTC CASSRQGINEQYF
TRBJ2-5 NA NA TRBV5-6 TGTGCCAGCAGCTCCATGGGGGCAAGCTCGCGAGAGACCCAGTACTTC CASSSMGASSRETQYF
TRBJ2-7 TRBD1 NA TRBV19 TGTGCCAGTAGTATAGATCCTCGGACAGGGAACTCCTACGAGCAGTACTTC CASSIDPRTGNSYEQYF
TRBJ2-1 TRBD2 NA TRBV7-8 TGTGCCAGCAGCTGGGGACTAGCGGGCGGAAGAGAGCAGTTCTTC CASSWGLAGGREQFF
TRBJ1-3 TRBD1 NA TRBV5-1 TGCGCCAGCAGCTCCGGGACAGATGGAAACACCATATATTTT CASSSGTDGNTIYF
TRBJ2-7 TRBD1 NA TRBV5-4 TGTGCCAGCAGCTTTGGGGGGACAGGGTCCTACGAGCAGTACTTC CASSFGGTGSYEQYF
TRBJ1-4 NA NA TRBV2 TGTGCCAGCAGTGCCTTCTCGGACAGAGAAAAACTGTTTTTT CASSAFSDREKLFF
TRBJ2-2 TRBD2 NA TRBV28 TGTGCCAGCAGTCCGGGACTAGCGGGTGTTGCGAACACCGGGGAGCTGTTTTTT CASSPGLAGVANTGELFF
TRBJ2-1 NA NA TRBV28 TGTGCCAGCAGTTTAAAGGGGTCCTACAATGAGCAGTTCTTC CASSLKGSYNEQFF